Listed here are 25 T cell receptor beta chains from one sample, sequenced in a study of blood T cell repertoires in COVID-19. Measured with immunoSEQ multiplex PCR; TCRdb has only the in-frame clones, and not every one. This table holds nearly 350,000 clones, roughly 87% found once. Sequencing used PBMCs or T cells enriched from blood (not recorded which). Receptors were obtained from a woman in her 30s who had recovered from COVID-19.

The chain has TRBV5-1 and TRBJ2-5; 7 bases line up with TRBD1. The CDR3 spans 15 residues. Germline CDR1 reads SGHRS; CDR2 reads YFSETQ. J was trimmed by 2 bases and V by 3 bases; bases with no gene match: 7. DNA for the CDR3: TGCGCCAGCAGCTGGGGCCCGACAGGGCAAGAGACCCAGTACTTC. It specifies CASSWGPTGQETQYF.

V and J are TRBV7-2 and TRBJ1-2; 7 bases fit TRBD1. The CDR3 is 15 amino acids. Germline lookup yields CDR1 SGHTA and CDR2 FQGNSA. The V and J ends lost 7 bases and 6 bases, in that order; junction bases with no gene match: 14. CDR3 sequence (DNA): TGTGCCAGCACCCTAATCCGGACAGGAGCGCATGGCTACACCTTC. This codes for CASTLIRTGAHGYTF.

The chain joins TRBV4-1 to TRBJ1-2; 7 bases are shared with TRBD1. V gave up 3 bases and J gave up 2 bases; unmatched junction bases: 6. This CDR3 has 15 residues. Germline-derived CDR1 and CDR2 are MGHRA and YSYEKL. CDR3 in DNA: TGCGCCAGCAGCCAGGGACAGCCAACCAACTATGGCTACACCTTC. It yields the protein CASSQGQPTNYGYTF.

This rearrangement joins TRBV19 to TRBJ1-4; tentatively, D is TRBD1 (5 bases). This CDR3 has 15 amino acids. Trimming removed 3 bases at V and 5 bases at J, with 13 bases between. Germline V gene data show CDR1 as LNHDA and CDR2 as SQIVND (reference sequence). CDR3 loop: CASSIQDSTNEKLFF. For the CDR3, the DNA is TGTGCCAGTAGTATTCAAGACAGTACCAATGAAAAACTGTTTTTT.

This sequence joins TRBV19 and TRBJ1-3; D not resolved. The CDR3 has 16 residues. CDR1 is LNHDA, CDR2 SQIVND, per germline (reference sequence). V lost 4 bases to trimming and J lost 0 bases, with 13 bases between them. The CDR3: CASSSRRPVSGNTIYF. In DNA, the CDR3 is TGTGCCAGTAGTAGCCGGCGGCCCGTCTCTGGAAACACCATATATTTT.

The gene calls are TRBV11-2 and TRBJ2-2, with 12 bases matching TRBD1. Trimming at V came to 0 bases and at J to 0 bases, leaving 8 bases not matched to a gene. The CDR3 extends over 20 amino acids. Per germline, CDR1 SGHAT and CDR2 FQNNGV. CDR3 in amino acids: CASSLDSPGQGASNTGELFF. The CDR3 bases are TGTGCCAGCAGCTTAGATTCTCCGGGACAGGGGGCCTCGAACACCGGGGAGCTGTTTTTT.

The genes are TRBV10-1 and TRBJ2-4; tentatively, D is TRBD1 (6 bases). V dropped 2 bases and J dropped 1 base, with 9 bases sitting between them. This CDR3 has 15 residues. Per germline, CDR1 WNHNN and CDR2 SYGVQD (reference sequence). The CDR3 DNA reads TGCGCCAGCAGTGAGACCCAGGGGGCCAAAAACATTCAGTACTTC. Its translation: CASSETQGAKNIQYF.

The V gene is TRBV2, the J gene TRBJ2-3, with D maybe TRBD2 (5 bases). CDR3 length: 14 amino acids. Looked up from germline, CDR1 is SNHLY and CDR2 is FYNNEI. The germline V and J ends were trimmed by 6 bases and 6 bases, with 16 bases remaining between them. CDR3 DNA sequence: TGTGCCAGCAGCTACGCGGACTCGATGGATACGCAGTATTTT. It translates to CASSYADSMDTQYF.

The gene calls are TRBV5-1 and TRBJ2-2, with 9 bases that match TRBD1. CDR3 length equals 14 residues. V trimming: 4 bases; J trimming: 6 bases; junction bases outside the gene matches: 4. Germline V lookup: CDR1 SGHRS, CDR2 YFSETQ. The CDR3 DNA reads TGCGCCAGCAGCCGGGACAGGGAGGCCGGGGAGCTGTTTTTT. Translating gives CASSRDREAGELFF.

J is TRBJ1-2 and V is TRBV23-1; maybe TRBD1 (5 bases). TRBV23-1 is classed as an ORF, of uncertain function. This CDR3 is built from 16 residues. V gave up 4 bases and J gave up 2 bases, with 17 bases separating them. CDR3 in amino acids: CASSLRRTPENYGYTF. The CDR3, as DNA: TGCGCCAGCAGTCTCCGTCGGACACCTGAAAACTATGGCTACACCTTC.

V is TRBV5-4 and J is TRBJ2-7, with 10 nucleotides matching TRBD1. The CDR3 contains 14 residues. V lost 3 bases to trimming and J lost 9 bases; unmatched junction nucleotides: 9. Germline V gives CDR1 SGHNT, CDR2 YYREEE (reference sequence). DNA for the CDR3: TGTGCCAGCAGCTCAGACAGGGGGCTACTCTCGCAGTACTTC. This translates into CASSSDRGLLSQYF.

The V call is TRBV9, the J call TRBJ2-7; D is perhaps TRBD1 (5 bases). V was cut by 0 bases and J by 0 bases, with 10 bases left in between. Germline assignment: CDR1 SGDLS and CDR2 YYNGEE. The CDR3 contains 15 residues. CDR3 sequence (DNA): TGTGCCAGCAGCGTAGGACAGTCGAGCTCCTACGAGCAGTACTTC. Protein: CASSVGQSSSYEQYF. The whole variable domain, filled in from reference TRBV9 and TRBJ2-7, reads DSGVTQTPKHLITATGQRVTLRCSPRSGDLSVYWYQQSLDQGLQFLIQYYNGEERAKGNILERFSAQQFPDLHSELNLSSLELGDSALYFCASSVGQSSSYEQYFGPGTRLTVT.

This clone has only one observation. V is TRBV15 and J is TRBJ1-4; D gene ambiguous. The V gene lost 0 bases and the J gene lost 5 bases, with 7 bases spanning the gap. Germline values: CDR1 LNHNV, CDR2 YYDKDF (reference sequence). This CDR3 is 14 amino acids long. CDR3 in DNA: TGTGCCACCAGCAGAGATCGCGAAAATGAAAAACTGTTTTTT. This codes for CATSRDRENEKLFF.

The chain has TRBV12-5 and TRBJ1-2; 8 bases map to TRBD1. With 5 bases clipped from V and 5 bases from J, the junction kept 4 bases outside the gene matches. In germline, CDR1 is LGHNT, CDR2 FRNRAP. The CDR3 has 13 residues. CDR3 DNA sequence: TGTGCTAGTGGTCAGGGACAGGCGTATGGCTACACCTTC. Its protein is CASGQGQAYGYTF.

V gene TRBV5-6 combines with J gene TRBJ1-1; possible D gene TRBD1, 6 bases. CDR1 and CDR2 (germline): SGHDT, YYEEEE. This CDR3 comprises 15 residues. Trimming left V 0 bases short and J 1 base short, with 10 bases between. CDR3 loop: CASSLEGQKNTEAFF. CDR3 nucleotides: TGTGCCAGCAGCTTGGAGGGACAAAAGAACACTGAAGCTTTCTTT. The full variable domain, completed using reference TRBV5-6 and TRBJ1-1, is DAGVTQSPTHLIKTRGQQVTLRCSPKSGHDTVSWYQQALGQGPQFIFQYYEEEERQRGNFPDRFSGHQFPNYSSELNVNALLLGDSALYLCASSLEGQKNTEAFFGQGTRLTVV.

The J gene is TRBJ1-1, the V gene TRBV28; D may be TRBD1 (6 bases). The V and J ends lost 7 bases and 0 bases respectively, with 15 bases between them. CDR3 length: 15 residues. The V gene's germline CDR1 is MDHEN and CDR2 SYDVKM. CDR3 residues: CASIFRGGVNTEAFF. The CDR3 region has the DNA TGTGCCAGCATCTTCCGAGGGGGAGTGAACACTGAAGCTTTCTTT.

The J gene is TRBJ2-5, the V gene TRBV19; a possible D gene is TRBD2 (5 bases). The CDR3 runs 14 residues. The germline CDR1 and CDR2 sequences are LNHDA and SQIVND (reference sequence). With 2 bases removed from V and 5 bases from J, the gap between germline ends came to 12 bases. The CDR3 DNA reads as TGTGCCAGTAGTATAATTAGCGAGGGTGAGACCCAGTACTTC. It translates to CASSIISEGETQYF.

The chain joins TRBV5-4 to TRBJ2-1, with 14 bases fitting TRBD2. V shed 3 bases, J shed 8 bases, and the junction held 10 bases outside the gene matches. The CDR3 extends over 17 amino acids. Germline lookup yields CDR1 SGHNT and CDR2 YYREEE (reference sequence). The CDR3 sequence: CASSSGLAGGKFDEQFF. CDR3 in DNA: TGTGCCAGCAGCTCCGGACTAGCGGGGGGCAAATTCGATGAGCAGTTCTTC.

This clone was seen only once. V and J are TRBV3-1 (or the pseudogene TRBV3-2) and TRBJ1-2, with a weak D call TRBD1 (5 bases). Germline-derived CDR1 and CDR2 are LGHDT and YNNKEL (reference sequence). The germline V and J ends were trimmed by 0 bases and 8 bases, with 13 bases remaining between them. This CDR3 contains 14 residues. CDR3 nucleotide sequence: TGTGCCAGCAGCCAAGATTTGGGGAGGGGCGGCTACACCTTC. This codes for CASSQDLGRGGYTF.

V usage is TRBV7-9 and J usage is TRBJ1-2; no clear D. This CDR3 has 15 amino acids. Trimming cost V 2 bases and J 2 bases, with 12 bases left between them. Germline CDR1 and CDR2: SEHNR and FQNEAQ (reference sequence). The DNA of the CDR3 is TGTGCCAGCAGCTTACTCGAGGGTATCAACTATGGCTACACCTTC. This encodes CASSLLEGINYGYTF. The whole variable domain, remainder taken from reference TRBV7-9 and TRBJ1-2, is DTGVSQNPRHKITKRGQNVTFRCDPISEHNRLYWYRQTLGQGPEFLTYFQNEAQLEKSRLLSDRFSAERPKGSFSTLEIQRTEQGDSAMYLCASSLLEGINYGYTFGSGTRLTVV.

This chain uses TRBV9 with TRBJ2-3; 10 bases line up with TRBD2. The CDR3 has 18 amino acids. Germline loops: CDR1 SGDLS, CDR2 YYNGEE. The J segment lost 4 bases and the V segment lost 2 bases, leaving 13 bases of the junction unmatched. CDR3 sequence: CASSVTSGGAQAPDTQYF. DNA for the CDR3: TGTGCCAGCAGCGTGACAAGCGGGGGGGCCCAGGCTCCAGATACGCAGTATTTT.

This chain links TRBV18 with TRBJ1-5; D not certain. This CDR3 has 15 amino acids. Germline V lookup: CDR1 KGHSH, CDR2 LQKENI. Trimming left V 6 bases short and J 7 bases short, with 19 bases between. The chain's CDR3 is CASSPARYGGQPQHF. The CDR3 DNA is TGTGCCAGCTCTCCTGCTCGTTATGGAGGGCAGCCCCAGCATTTT. Full variable domain (remainder filled in from reference TRBV18 and TRBJ1-5): NAGVMQNPRHLVRRRGQEARLRCSPMKGHSHVYWYRQLPEEGLKFMVYLQKENIIDESGMPKERFSAEFPKEGPSILRIQQVVRGDSAAYFCASSPARYGGQPQHFGDGTRLSIL.

The V gene is TRBV28, the J gene TRBJ2-7; 13 bases map to TRBD2. CDR1 and CDR2 (germline): MDHEN, SYDVKM. The CDR3 is 15 residues long. V was pared by 6 bases and J by 5 bases, with 7 bases of the junction left unmatched. The DNA of the CDR3 is TGTGCCAGCAGCCTTACTAGCGGGGGGGCAAACGAGCAGTACTTC. The encoded protein is CASSLTSGGANEQYF.

The chain joins TRBV24-1 to TRBJ1-2, with TRBD1 matching over 10 bases. CDR3 length equals 19 residues. Germline V lookup: CDR1 KGHDR, CDR2 SFDVKD. Losses at the gene ends were 3 bases for V and 2 bases for J; bases not matched to a gene: 14. As DNA, the CDR3 is TGTGCCACCAGTGATCCGAAACACTTAGGACAGGGGGACAACTATGGCTACACCTTC. Protein sequence: CATSDPKHLGQGDNYGYTF.

V gene TRBV19 combines with J gene TRBJ2-5; D remains ambiguous. V dropped 6 bases and J dropped 4 bases, with 21 bases sitting between them. The V gene's germline CDR1 is LNHDA and CDR2 SQIVND (reference sequence). The CDR3 has 16 residues. For the CDR3, the DNA is TGTGCCAGTAGCTCGAGCCGGGTTCTCAACGGAGAGACCCAGTACTTC. Protein: CASSSSRVLNGETQYF.